Ten or more counts support the clone carrying this TCR beta chain. Antigen: not known. The source of the sample is a study of shared clonotypes between healthy human individuals. About the research overall: Each donor's CD4 naive and CD4 memory cells filled three plates apiece, CD8 naive two, and CD8 memory one. Study-wide points: Naive subsets generally exceeded memory subsets in estimated richness.

There are 16 residues in the CDR3. V trimming: 5 bases; J trimming: 4 bases; junction bases outside the gene matches: 11. CDR1 is MRHNA, CDR2 SNTAGT, per germline. The assay ran at deep level. Clones were sequenced by immunoSEQ multiplex PCR, and TCRdb holds only the in-frame ones, with some missing. The repertoire holds around 88,000 clones, with about two thirds as singletons. The gene calls are TRBV6-4 and TRBJ2-1; TRBD2 matches 7 bases. The sequence was obtained from a young man in good health. Sequencing input: memory CD8+ T cells sorted from blood. Noted subset: CD45RO+ cells pooled with CCR7-negative TemRA cells. This CDR3 is CASSKAGGSGYNEQFF. CDR3 DNA: TGTGCCAGCAGTAAGGCGGGCGGGAGTGGGTACAATGAGCAGTTCTTC.